The rows below give T cell receptor beta chains drawn from one sample of a study of T cell responses to AZD1222 COVID-19 vaccine. Repertoires were generated with immunoSEQ multiplex PCR, while TCRdb's copy carries only in-frame clones and drops some. The sample contains under 150,000 clones, roughly 90% of which appear only once. The material sequenced was peripheral blood, taken on day 0 of AZD1222 vaccination. These receptors all come from an adult in good health. Both conserved end residues are part of each CDR3. The order of the fields is V gene, J gene, clone size, D gene, CDR3 protein, CDR3 DNA. The D gene is left open where the match is weak. A row's size may be missing; if present it is once, few, many or a size class.

TRBV12-3/TRBV12-4	TRBJ1-2	-	-	CASSLLGAQGYTF	TGTGCCAGCAGTTTATTGGGGGCTCAGGGCTACACCTTC
TRBV9	TRBJ1-1	-	-	CASSSVDEGNTEAFF	TGTGCCAGCAGCTCCGTGGATGAGGGGAACACTGAAGCTTTCTTT
TRBV27	TRBJ1-2	-	TRBD1	CASRSGTVYGYTF	TGTGCCAGCAGGTCCGGGACAGTCTATGGCTACACCTTC
TRBV19	TRBJ2-7	-	-	CASSITLLSSYEQYF	TGTGCCAGTAGTATCACCCTCCTGAGCTCCTACGAGCAGTACTTC
TRBV6-5	TRBJ1-2	-	-	CASSPNELRRGYTF	TGTGCCAGCAGTCCGAATGAATTGCGCCGGGGCTACACCTTC
TRBV5-1	TRBJ1-1	-	TRBD1	CASSLWQGDTEAFF	TGCGCCAGCAGCTTGTGGCAGGGGGACACTGAAGCTTTCTTT
TRBV27	TRBJ2-5	-	-	CASRVVETQYF	TGTGCCAGCAGGGTGGTGGAGACCCAGTACTTC
TRBV5-1	TRBJ2-2	-	-	CASRSGEAGELFF	TGCGCCAGCAGGTCAGGGGAGGCCGGGGAGCTGTTTTTT
TRBV9	TRBJ2-5	-	TRBD1	CASSVAQGQGYQETQYF	TGTGCCAGCAGCGTAGCGCAGGGACAGGGGTACCAAGAGACCCAGTACTTC
TRBV5-1	TRBJ1-4	-	-	CASSLDGGRANEKLFF	TGCGCCAGCAGCTTGGACGGGGGGAGAGCTAATGAAAAACTGTTTTTT
TRBV5-1	TRBJ2-5	-	-	CASSATTGTQETQYF	TGCGCCAGCAGCGCGACTACCGGGACCCAAGAGACCCAGTACTTC
TRBV7-8	TRBJ1-1	-	-	CASSLVLGALNTEAFF	TGTGCCAGCAGCTTAGTACTGGGAGCCCTGAACACTGAAGCTTTCTTT
TRBV5-1	TRBJ1-1	-	TRBD1	CASSVGQANTEAFF	TGCGCCAGCAGCGTGGGACAGGCGAACACTGAAGCTTTCTTT
TRBV5-1	TRBJ1-1	-	TRBD1	CASSEGTGVLGTEAFF	TGCGCCAGCAGCGAGGGGACAGGGGTACTTGGCACTGAAGCTTTCTTT
TRBV9	TRBJ1-2	-	TRBD1	CASSPRDRGIGGYTF	TGTGCCAGCAGCCCTAGGGACAGGGGGATTGGCGGCTACACCTTC
TRBV27	TRBJ1-2	once	-	CASSLAGQSYGYTF	TGTGCCAGCAGTTTGGCGGGACAAAGTTATGGCTACACCTTC